The 22 T cell receptor beta chains below come from one sample, sequenced in a study of PD-1 blockade in classical Hodgkin lymphoma. Assay: immunoSEQ multiplex PCR; the TCRdb copy retains only in-frame clones and omits some. The sample lists roughly 96,000 clones, approximately 94% seen once, with roughly 1.9% in the top ten. Time point here: cycle 4 day 1 (C4D1), after five to seven weeks of nivolumab. There was relapse after autologous stem cell transplantation in every patient, and there was variation in brentuximab vedotin exposure. The specimen comprised peripheral blood mononuclear cells (PBMCs), sampled before the fourth cycle of nivolumab. These receptor sequences come from a human donor with classical Hodgkin lymphoma.

The chain is built from TRBV28 and TRBJ2-7; D is possibly TRBD2 (5 bases). Germline loops: CDR1 MDHEN, CDR2 SYDVKM. The CDR3 totals 12 residues. V lost 10 bases and J 3 bases, leaving 13 bases between the germline ends. The CDR3 DNA reads TGTGCCACTACGGGGTCCAGCTACGAGCAGTACTTC. This translates into CATTGSSYEQYF.

This clone was found once. The rearrangement uses TRBV19 and TRBJ2-3; D might be TRBD2 (5 bases). This CDR3 region has 13 residues. Germline assignment: CDR1 LNHDA and CDR2 SQIVND (reference sequence). V was cut by 4 bases and J by 9 bases, with 14 bases left in between. The CDR3, as DNA: TGTGCCAGTAGTACAGGACTTCCGTCCACGCAGTATTTT. It translates to CASSTGLPSTQYF.

This chain connects TRBV15 to TRBJ2-1; no definite D call. Trimming removed 5 bases from V and 6 bases from J, with 14 bases in between. Germline lookup yields CDR1 LNHNV and CDR2 YYDKDF (reference sequence). The length of the CDR3 is 14 residues. CDR3 amino acids: CATSPRQNRNEQFF. DNA for the CDR3: TGTGCCACCAGCCCCCGTCAGAATCGCAATGAGCAGTTCTTC.

The count of this clone is one. The rearrangement links TRBV18 to TRBJ2-5, with D tentatively TRBD1 or TRBD2 (5 bases each). Germline lookup yields CDR1 KGHSH and CDR2 LQKENI. CDR3 length: 15 residues. Trimming left V 1 base short and J 4 bases short, with 13 bases between. CDR3 residues: CASSPLPVGGETQYF. CDR3 sequence (DNA): TGTGCCAGCTCACCACTCCCCGTTGGGGGAGAGACCCAGTACTTC.

The chain recombines TRBV6-5 with TRBJ1-1; D is undetermined. This CDR3 region has 11 residues. The germline V and J ends were trimmed by 6 bases and 1 base, with 3 bases remaining between them. CDR1 is MNHEY and CDR2 is SVGAGI in the germline V gene. CDR3: CASSKNTEAFF. The CDR3 DNA follows: TGTGCCAGCAGCAAGAACACTGAAGCTTTCTTT.

The chain has TRBV10-3 and TRBJ2-7; D call uncertain. The CDR3 runs to 16 residues. V gave up 0 bases and J gave up 2 bases, with 14 bases separating them. Germline values: CDR1 ENHRY, CDR2 SYGVKD. CDR3 bases: TGTGCCATCAGTGAGTCGAATCGGTACGGCACCTACGAGCAGTACTTC. This codes for CAISESNRYGTYEQYF.

The chain has TRBV6-1 and TRBJ2-7, with D unresolved. The germline V gene encodes CDR1 MNHNS and CDR2 SASEGT. Trimming pared 2 bases from V and 5 bases from J, leaving 7 bases between. The CDR3 totals 12 residues. The CDR3 nucleotides are TGTGCCAGCAGTGAACCAGGCAACGAGCAGTACTTC. This sequence encodes CASSEPGNEQYF.

This clone was recorded a few times. The chain recombines TRBV9 with TRBJ1-3, with a possible D match to TRBD1 (5 bases). CDR1 and CDR2 from the germline V gene are SGDLS and YYNGEE. The CDR3 has 16 residues. V lost 2 bases, J lost 7 bases, and 19 bases lay in between. The DNA for the CDR3 is TGTGCCAGCAGCGTCACCCCGACAGCTCAGGGTAACACCATATATTTT. This sequence encodes CASSVTPTAQGNTIYF.

The chain recombines TRBV7-3 with TRBJ2-3; the match to TRBD2 covers 13 bases. This CDR3 contains 18 residues. Germline values: CDR1 SGHTA, CDR2 FQGTGA. Unmatched junction bases numbered 7, after V lost 2 bases and J lost 2 bases. The CDR3 reads CASSLRPGLAGLTDTQYF. The CDR3 nucleotides read TGTGCCAGCAGCTTACGACCGGGACTAGCGGGACTCACAGATACGCAGTATTTT.

This rearrangement joins TRBV7-2 to TRBJ2-2, with 12 nucleotides matching TRBD1. Germline V lookup: CDR1 SGHTA, CDR2 FQGNSA. The CDR3 is 15 residues long. V lost 5 bases, J lost 6 bases, and 4 bases stayed unmatched. CDR3 sequence reads: CASSNRDRGPGELFF. In DNA form, the CDR3 reads TGTGCCAGCAGCAACCGGGACAGGGGGCCCGGGGAGCTGTTTTTT.

The gene calls are TRBV25-1 and TRBJ1-1; D may be TRBD1 (6 bases). Trimming left V 7 bases short and J 1 base short, with 13 bases between. CDR1 is MGHDK, CDR2 SYGVNS, per germline. This CDR3 contains 14 residues. Written as DNA, the CDR3 is TGTGCCAGCATGGGAGGGACACCGAACACTGAAGCTTTCTTT. It is translated as CASMGGTPNTEAFF. Full variable domain (remainder filled in from reference TRBV25-1 and TRBJ1-1): EADIYQTPRYLVIGTGKKITLECSQTMGHDKMYWYQQDPGMELHLIHYSYGVNSTEKGDLSSESTVSRIRTEHFPLTLESARPSHTSQYLCASMGGTPNTEAFFGQGTRLTVV.

This clone occurred once. The V gene is TRBV27, the J gene TRBJ1-2, with 7 bases matching TRBD1. Unmatched junction bases numbered 13, after V lost 6 bases and J lost 6 bases. Germline V gene data show CDR1 as MNHEY and CDR2 as SMNVEV (reference sequence). The CDR3 is made up of 15 amino acids. CDR3 residues: CASSPDRVELHGYTF. The CDR3 bases are TGTGCCAGCAGCCCCGACAGGGTAGAGCTCCATGGCTACACCTTC.

The chain joins TRBV5-1 to TRBJ1-1, with TRBD1 matching 8 bases. The CDR3 spans 15 residues. The germline V gene encodes CDR1 SGHRS and CDR2 YFSETQ. V shed 0 bases, J shed 5 bases, and the junction held 6 bases outside the gene matches. In DNA form, the CDR3 reads TGCGCCAGCAGCTTGGCCCTGACAGGGGCAACTGAAGCTTTCTTT. Encoded protein: CASSLALTGATEAFF. Complete variable domain (other parts from reference TRBV5-1 and TRBJ1-1): KAGVTQTPRYLIKTRGQQVTLSCSPISGHRSVSWYQQTPGQGLQFLFEYFSETQRNKGNFPGRFSGRQFSNSRSEMNVSTLELGDSALYLCASSLALTGATEAFFGQGTRLTVV.

This chain links TRBV28 with TRBJ1-2; 9 bases agree with TRBD1. This CDR3 contains 17 residues. Losses at the gene ends were 4 bases for V and 4 bases for J; bases not matched to a gene: 13. CDR1 MDHEN and CDR2 SYDVKM come from the germline V gene. The CDR3 nucleotides read TGTGCCAGCAGTTCCGGGACAGGGATGGGGAGGGCCTATGGCTACACCTTC. Amino acids: CASSSGTGMGRAYGYTF.

This clone was detected only a few times. Distinct nucleotide sequences in the sample also encode this CDR3. V usage is TRBV9 and J usage is TRBJ2-7; no clear D gene. Trimming removed 0 bases from V and 0 bases from J, with 7 bases in between. Germline V CDR1 and CDR2: SGDLS, YYNGEE. CDR3 size: 14 residues. CDR3 protein: CASSVVPSSYEQYF. As DNA, the CDR3 is TGTGCCAGCAGCGTAGTCCCGAGCTCCTACGAGCAGTACTTC.

V is TRBV30 and J is TRBJ1-2; tentatively, D is TRBD1 (6 bases). Germline V gene sequence: CDR1 GTSNPN, CDR2 SVGIG (reference sequence). V was shortened by 4 bases and J by 4 bases, with 13 bases between the two germline ends. The CDR3 is made up of 13 amino acids. This chain's CDR3 is CAWNRDPRYGYTF. For the CDR3, the DNA is TGTGCCTGGAACAGGGACCCCCGCTATGGCTACACCTTC.

The chain employs TRBV30 and TRBJ2-5; TRBD1 is a possible D gene (6 bases). Per the germline V gene, CDR1 is GTSNPN and CDR2 is SVGIG (reference sequence). The germline V and J ends were trimmed by 6 bases and 7 bases, with 18 bases remaining between them. CDR3 length: 13 residues. CDR3 region: CACLLQGDGTQYF. The CDR3 nucleotides are TGTGCCTGCTTGCTACAGGGAGACGGGACCCAGTACTTC.

This clone was detected once. The chain joins TRBV7-9 to TRBJ1-1; TRBD1 aligns across 9 bases. CDR1 is SEHNR, CDR2 FQNEAQ, per germline (reference sequence). The CDR3 covers 15 residues. Germline trimming cut 0 bases from V and 4 bases from J; bases unmatched to any gene: 3. CDR3 coding DNA: TGTGCCAGCAGCTTAGCATCGGACAGGGGCACTGAAGCTTTCTTT. Encoded protein: CASSLASDRGTEAFF.

This chain connects TRBV28 to TRBJ1-3; a possible D gene is TRBD1 (6 bases). CDR1 and CDR2 (germline): MDHEN, SYDVKM. The CDR3 loop spans 15 amino acids. Between the trimmed V and J ends, which lost 4 bases and 1 base, there was a span of 11 bases. CDR3 bases: TGTGCCAGCAGTTCTTTCACAGGGTCTGGAAACACCATATATTTT. Translation: CASSSFTGSGNTIYF.

The J gene is TRBJ2-1, the V gene TRBV28, with D possibly being TRBD2 (6 bases). The CDR3 sequence is 15 residues long. Trimming left V 8 bases short and J 10 bases short, with 24 bases between. Germline CDR1 is MDHEN and CDR2 is SYDVKM. The CDR3 sequence is CASQAGQASWAEQFF. CDR3 sequence (DNA): TGTGCCAGCCAGGCGGGGCAGGCTTCATGGGCCGAGCAGTTCTTC.

J is TRBJ1-1 and V is TRBV30; D is uncertain. There are 11 residues in the CDR3. The V end lost 3 bases, the J end lost 11 bases, and 13 bases lay between the germline ends. Germline CDR1 GTSNPN, CDR2 SVGIG (reference sequence). The CDR3 DNA is TGTGCCTGGAGCCAGCCCGGTGGGGCTTTCTTT. The encoded protein is CAWSQPGGAFF.

This chain connects TRBV4-2 to TRBJ2-3, with D perhaps TRBD1 (7 bases). Germline assignment: CDR1 LGHNA and CDR2 YNFKEQ. The CDR3 covers 18 residues. V lost 8 bases and J 3 bases, leaving 27 bases between the germline ends. DNA for the CDR3: TGTGCCAGCTTCCTCGCAGGGGGGATCTTAATAGAGACAGATACGCAGTATTTT. It translates to CASFLAGGILIETDTQYF.